Following are 13 T cell receptor beta chains from one sample sequenced in a study of shared clonotypes between healthy human individuals. TCRdb keeps only in-frame clones here, not all; method: immunoSEQ multiplex PCR. The sample consists of about 2.4 million clones, over 85% of them appearing once. Material for sequencing was naive CD4+ T cells from PBMCs. Subset in this sample: CD45RA+ positively selected. The source of these receptors is a man younger than 30 in good health. Some clones in this sample may be carry-over from other donors' samples.

V and J are TRBV28 and TRBJ2-7; D not certain. Germline CDR1 is MDHEN and CDR2 is SYDVKM. The CDR3 sequence is 12 residues long. Trimming took 4 bases from V and 5 from J, leaving 9 bases between them. CDR3 amino acids: CASSSGFDEQYF. For the CDR3, the DNA is TGTGCCAGCAGTTCAGGTTTCGACGAGCAGTACTTC.

The chain carries TRBV18 and TRBJ2-6; unclear D gene. Germline V lookup: CDR1 KGHSH, CDR2 LQKENI. The CDR3 is 15 residues long. The germline V and J ends were trimmed by 3 bases and 0 bases, with 6 bases remaining between them. In DNA form, the CDR3 reads TGTGCCAGCTCACCGGCTACCTCTGGGGCCAACGTCCTGACTTTC. Protein: CASSPATSGANVLTF.

The chain recombines TRBV18 with TRBJ2-1; 11 bases agree with TRBD2. V lost 2 bases and J lost 4; bases outside the gene matches: 7. The germline gives CDR1 KGHSH, CDR2 LQKENI. This CDR3 contains 17 residues. CDR3 protein: CASSPSSGTSGYNEQFF. CDR3 DNA: TGTGCCAGCTCACCAAGCTCCGGGACTAGCGGTTACAATGAGCAGTTCTTC.

The CDR3 DNA reads as TGTGCCAGCAGCGCCACTAGCGTAGATACGCAGTATTTT. Amino acid sequence: CASSATSVDTQYF. J is TRBJ2-3 and V is TRBV9, with TRBD2 matching 7 bases. V was pared by 3 bases and J by 5 bases, with 3 bases of the junction left unmatched. The CDR3 is 13 residues long. Germline V lookup: CDR1 SGDLS, CDR2 YYNGEE.

The V and J genes are TRBV19 and TRBJ2-1, with 9 bases identical to TRBD2. This CDR3 spans 17 amino acids. Trimming cost V 5 bases and J 5 bases; bases outside gene matches: 13. The V gene's germline CDR1 is LNHDA and CDR2 SQIVND (reference sequence). CDR3 amino acids: CASSPPRASGKDNEQFF. DNA for the CDR3: TGTGCCAGTAGTCCCCCGCGGGCTAGCGGGAAAGACAATGAGCAGTTCTTC.

This sequence joins TRBV7-9 and TRBJ2-3, with D uncertain. V gave up 1 base and J gave up 2 bases, with 4 bases separating them. CDR3 length equals 13 residues. Germline V gene data show CDR1 as SEHNR and CDR2 as FQNEAQ (reference sequence). This CDR3 is CASSLVYTDTQYF. The CDR3 coding sequence is TGTGCCAGCAGCTTAGTCTACACAGATACGCAGTATTTT.

The chain combines TRBV7-3 with TRBJ2-5; D not resolved. V was pared by 5 bases and J by 2 bases, with 6 bases between. The CDR3 spans 12 residues. Germline CDR1 reads SGHTA; CDR2 reads FQGTGA. The CDR3 is CASSIDQETQYF. The DNA for the CDR3 is TGTGCCAGCAGCATAGATCAAGAGACCCAGTACTTC.

The chain joins TRBV5-1 to TRBJ1-1; D is perhaps TRBD1 (6 bases). Trimming took 0 bases from V and 5 from J, leaving 17 bases between them. There are 16 residues in the CDR3. Germline V gene sequence: CDR1 SGHRS, CDR2 YFSETQ. CDR3: CASSLAPRGQGTEAFF. Written as DNA, the CDR3 is TGCGCCAGCAGCTTGGCCCCCCGAGGTCAGGGGACTGAAGCTTTCTTT.

The rearrangement links TRBV6-5 to TRBJ2-1, with 12 nucleotides matching TRBD2. Germline V gene lookup returns CDR1 MNHEY and CDR2 SVGAGI. Trimming took 6 bases from V and 7 from J; bases not matched to a gene: 7. The CDR3 contains 15 residues. In nucleotides, the CDR3 is TGTGCCAGCAGACCCCCGGGACTAGCGGGTAATGAGCAGTTCTTC. This translates into CASRPPGLAGNEQFF.

The chain combines TRBV7-3 with TRBJ2-1; D ambiguous. Germline V lookup: CDR1 SGHTA, CDR2 FQGTGA. This CDR3 region has 12 residues. V lost 4 bases and J lost 10, with 11 bases in between. This CDR3 reads CASSSDRVEQFF. In DNA, the CDR3 is TGTGCCAGCAGCTCAGACCGGGTCGAGCAGTTCTTC.

The CDR3 loop is CASSYEQYF. The CDR3, as DNA: TGTGCCAGCAGTTACGAGCAGTACTTC. This chain connects TRBV6-6 to TRBJ2-7; D gene ambiguous. Deletions cut 2 bases from V and 7 bases from J, with 0 bases between. CDR3 size: 9 residues. Germline CDR1 is MNHNY and CDR2 is SVGAGI (reference sequence).

V gene TRBV27 combines with J gene TRBJ1-1; D possibly corresponds to TRBD1 (5 bases). From germline, CDR1 is MNHEY and CDR2 SMNVEV (reference sequence). The CDR3 spans 15 residues. Between the trimmed V and J ends, which lost 7 bases and 1 base, there was a span of 16 bases. CDR3 nucleotide sequence: TGTGCCAGCAACTTCCTCGGACAACCGAACACTGAAGCTTTCTTT. Protein: CASNFLGQPNTEAFF.

The chain is built from TRBV27 and TRBJ2-3, with 7 bases lining up with TRBD1. Germline CDR1 MNHEY, CDR2 SMNVEV (reference sequence). Trimming cost V 5 bases and J 6 bases; bases outside gene matches: 17. The CDR3 is 17 residues long. CDR3 loop: CASSPTPGQPRGDTQYF. CDR3 nucleotides: TGTGCCAGCAGTCCAACCCCGGGACAGCCTCGCGGGGATACGCAGTATTTT.